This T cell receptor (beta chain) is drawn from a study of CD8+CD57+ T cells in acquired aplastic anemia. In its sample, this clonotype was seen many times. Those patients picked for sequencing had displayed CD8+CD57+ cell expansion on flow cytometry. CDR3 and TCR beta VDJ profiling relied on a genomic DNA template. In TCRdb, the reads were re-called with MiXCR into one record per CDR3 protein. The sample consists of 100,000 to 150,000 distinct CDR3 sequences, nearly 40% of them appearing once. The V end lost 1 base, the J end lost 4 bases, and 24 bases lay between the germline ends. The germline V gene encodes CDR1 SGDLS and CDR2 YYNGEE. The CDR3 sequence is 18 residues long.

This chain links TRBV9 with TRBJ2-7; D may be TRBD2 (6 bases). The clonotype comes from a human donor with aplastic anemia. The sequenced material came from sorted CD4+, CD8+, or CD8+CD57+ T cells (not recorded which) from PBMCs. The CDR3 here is CASSVPTTGTYSHYEQYF. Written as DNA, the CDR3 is TGTGCCAGCAGCGTACCGACGACCGGGACTTACAGCCATTACGAGCAGTACTTC.